This T cell receptor (beta chain) comes out of a study of cytomegalovirus exposure and HLA in healthy donors. Study information: An earlier analysis identified approximately 110 million unique TCR beta sequences in some 180 million T cells.

Use of 60 Vbeta and 13 Jbeta primers characterized the PCR. TCRdb's table, derived via immunoSEQ multiplex PCR, lists solely in-frame clones and lacks some. Among some 150,000 clones listed, about 83% were seen once. Germline lookup yields CDR1 SQVTM and CDR2 ANQGSEA. The CDR3 has 13 residues. Trimming took 7 bases from V and 6 from J; bases not matched to a gene: 9. Points on this clone: The antigen is undetermined.

General study findings and limits: Researchers left out some V segments, among them TRBV6-2 and TRBV6-3, as indistinguishable. TCR beta V segments were, for the most part, productive about 90% or about 30% of the time in an earlier analysis. Rare TCR sequences dominated, though some public TCRs recurred in many donors.

The source is a woman in her twenties or thirties in good health and CMV-seronegative. The sequenced material came from PBMCs. The chain recombines TRBV29-1 with TRBJ2-7; 10 positions agree with TRBD2. The CDR3 region has the DNA TGCAGCGGAGCCGGGACTAGCGCCCGCGAGCAGTACTTC. Protein sequence: CSGAGTSAREQYF.